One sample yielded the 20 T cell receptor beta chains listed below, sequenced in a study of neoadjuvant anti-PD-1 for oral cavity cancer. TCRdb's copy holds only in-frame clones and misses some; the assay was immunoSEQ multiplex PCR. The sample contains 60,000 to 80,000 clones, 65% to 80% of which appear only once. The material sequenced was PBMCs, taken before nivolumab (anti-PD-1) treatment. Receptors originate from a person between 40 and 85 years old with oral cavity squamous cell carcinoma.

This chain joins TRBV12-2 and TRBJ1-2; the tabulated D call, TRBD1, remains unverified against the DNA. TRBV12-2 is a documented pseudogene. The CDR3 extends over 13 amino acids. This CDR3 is CASRLRGSYGYTF. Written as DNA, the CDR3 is TGTGCAAGTCGCTTAAGGGGCAGCTATGGCTACACCTTC.

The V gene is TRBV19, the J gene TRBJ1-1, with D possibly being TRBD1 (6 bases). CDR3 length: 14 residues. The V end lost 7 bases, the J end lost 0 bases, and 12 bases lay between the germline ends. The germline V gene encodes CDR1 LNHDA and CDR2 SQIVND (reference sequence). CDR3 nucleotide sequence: TGTGCCAGTAAGGGGGTGGTTATGAACACTGAAGCTTTCTTT. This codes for CASKGVVMNTEAFF. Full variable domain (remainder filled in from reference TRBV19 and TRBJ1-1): DGGITQSPKYLFRKEGQNVTLSCEQNLNHDAMYWYRQDPGQGLRLIYYSQIVNDFQKGDIAEGYSVSREKKESFPLTVTSAQKNPTAFYLCASKGVVMNTEAFFGQGTRLTVV.

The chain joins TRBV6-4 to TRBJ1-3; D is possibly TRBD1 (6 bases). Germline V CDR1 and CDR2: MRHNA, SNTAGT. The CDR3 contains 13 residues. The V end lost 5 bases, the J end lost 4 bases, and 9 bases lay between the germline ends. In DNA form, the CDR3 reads TGTGCCAGCAGTTACGACAGGGGAAACACCATATATTTT. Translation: CASSYDRGNTIYF.

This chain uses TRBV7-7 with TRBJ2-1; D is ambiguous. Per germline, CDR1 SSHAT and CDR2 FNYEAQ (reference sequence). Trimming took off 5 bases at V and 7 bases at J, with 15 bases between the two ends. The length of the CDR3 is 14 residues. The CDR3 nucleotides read TGTGCCAGCAGCCCCTCAGTTCCTACAAATGAGCAGTTCTTC. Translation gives CASSPSVPTNEQFF. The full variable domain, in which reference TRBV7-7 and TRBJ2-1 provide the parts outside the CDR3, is GAGVSQSPRYKVTKRGQDVTLRCDPISSHATLYWYQQALGQGPEFLTYFNYEAQPDKSGLPSDRFSAERPEGSISTLTIQRTEQRDSAMYRCASSPSVPTNEQFFGPGTRLTVL.

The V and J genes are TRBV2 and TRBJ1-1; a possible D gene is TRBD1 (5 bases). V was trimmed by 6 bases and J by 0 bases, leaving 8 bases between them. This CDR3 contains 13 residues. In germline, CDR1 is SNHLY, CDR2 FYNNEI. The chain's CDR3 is CASRTGLNTEAFF. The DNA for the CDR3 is TGTGCCAGCAGGACGGGGCTGAACACTGAAGCTTTCTTT.

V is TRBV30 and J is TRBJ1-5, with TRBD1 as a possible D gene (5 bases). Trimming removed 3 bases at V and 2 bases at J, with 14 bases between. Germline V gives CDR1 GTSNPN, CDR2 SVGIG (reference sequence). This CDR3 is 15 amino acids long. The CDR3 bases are TGTGCCTGGAGCCTTGGGGGTCTCGGCAATCAGCCCCAGCATTTT. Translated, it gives CAWSLGGLGNQPQHF.

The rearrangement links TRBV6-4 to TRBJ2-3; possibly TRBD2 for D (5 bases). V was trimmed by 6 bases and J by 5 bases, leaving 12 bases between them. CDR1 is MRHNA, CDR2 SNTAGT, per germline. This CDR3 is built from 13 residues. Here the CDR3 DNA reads TGTGCCAGCAGCACAGACGGAGGAGATACGCAGTATTTT. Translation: CASSTDGGDTQYF.

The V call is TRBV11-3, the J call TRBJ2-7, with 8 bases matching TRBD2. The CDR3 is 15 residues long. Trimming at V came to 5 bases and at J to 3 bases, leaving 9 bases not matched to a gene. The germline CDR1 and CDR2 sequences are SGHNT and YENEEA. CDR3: CASSPGGRDNYEQYF. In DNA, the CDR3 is TGTGCCAGCAGCCCGGGAGGGCGGGACAACTACGAGCAGTACTTC.

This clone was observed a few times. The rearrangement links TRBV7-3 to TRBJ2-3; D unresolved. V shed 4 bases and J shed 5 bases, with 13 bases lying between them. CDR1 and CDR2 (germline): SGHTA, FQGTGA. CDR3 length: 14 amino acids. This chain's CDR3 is CASSSGHAGDTQYF. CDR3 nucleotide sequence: TGTGCCAGCAGCTCCGGCCATGCCGGAGATACGCAGTATTTT.

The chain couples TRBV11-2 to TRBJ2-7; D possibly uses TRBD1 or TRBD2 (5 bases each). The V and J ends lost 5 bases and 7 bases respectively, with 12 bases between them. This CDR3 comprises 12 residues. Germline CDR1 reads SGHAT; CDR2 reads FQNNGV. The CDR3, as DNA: TGTGCCAGCAGCCAGGGACCGCTGGAGCAGTACTTC. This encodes CASSQGPLEQYF.

In nucleotides, the CDR3 is TGCGCCAGCAGCTTGGACGGCAGGTCTACTGTCTATGGCTACACCTTC. It is translated as CASSLDGRSTVYGYTF. This chain links TRBV5-1 with TRBJ1-2; D unclear. In germline, CDR1 is SGHRS, CDR2 YFSETQ. Trimming removed 0 bases at V and 4 bases at J, with 16 bases between. The CDR3 length is 16 residues.

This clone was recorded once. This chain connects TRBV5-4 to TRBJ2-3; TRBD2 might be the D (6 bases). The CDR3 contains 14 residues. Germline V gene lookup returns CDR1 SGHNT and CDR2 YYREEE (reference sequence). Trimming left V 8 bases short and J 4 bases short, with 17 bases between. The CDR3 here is CASTVAVSPDTQYF. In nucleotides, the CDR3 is TGTGCCAGTACCGTAGCGGTCTCCCCAGATACGCAGTATTTT.

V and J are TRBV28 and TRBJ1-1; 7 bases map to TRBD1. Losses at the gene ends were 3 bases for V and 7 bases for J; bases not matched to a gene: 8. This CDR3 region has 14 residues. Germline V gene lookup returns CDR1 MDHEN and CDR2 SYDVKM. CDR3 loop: CASSLFRGRNEAFF. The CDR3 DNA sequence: TGTGCCAGCAGTTTGTTCAGGGGGAGGAATGAAGCTTTCTTT. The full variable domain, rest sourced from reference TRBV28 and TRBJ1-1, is DVKVTQSSRYLVKRTGEKVFLECVQDMDHENMFWYRQDPGLGLRLIYFSYDVKMKEKGDIPEGYSVSREKKERFSLILESASTNQTSMYLCASSLFRGRNEAFFGQGTRLTVV.

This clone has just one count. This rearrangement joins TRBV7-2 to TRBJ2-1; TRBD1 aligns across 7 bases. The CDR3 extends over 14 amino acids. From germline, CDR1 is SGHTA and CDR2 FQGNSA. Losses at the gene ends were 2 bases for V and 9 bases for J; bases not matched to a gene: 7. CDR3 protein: CASSLWQGVGEQFF. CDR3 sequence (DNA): TGTGCCAGCAGCTTATGGCAGGGGGTGGGTGAGCAGTTCTTC.

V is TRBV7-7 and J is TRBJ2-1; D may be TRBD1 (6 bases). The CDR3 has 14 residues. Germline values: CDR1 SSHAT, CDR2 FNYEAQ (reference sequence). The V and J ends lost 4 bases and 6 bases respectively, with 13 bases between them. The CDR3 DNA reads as TGTGCCAGCAGCTCCGGACAGTTACGCAATGAGCAGTTCTTC. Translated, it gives CASSSGQLRNEQFF.

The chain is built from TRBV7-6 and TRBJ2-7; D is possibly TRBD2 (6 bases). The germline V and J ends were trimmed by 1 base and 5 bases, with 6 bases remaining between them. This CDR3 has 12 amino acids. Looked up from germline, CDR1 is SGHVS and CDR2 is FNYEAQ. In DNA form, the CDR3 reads TGTGCCAGCAGCTTAGGGGGGGACGAGCAGTACTTC. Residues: CASSLGGDEQYF.

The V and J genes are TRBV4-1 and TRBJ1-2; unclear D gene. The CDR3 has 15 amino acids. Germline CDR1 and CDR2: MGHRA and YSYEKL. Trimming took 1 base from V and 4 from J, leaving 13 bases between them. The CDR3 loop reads CASSQVVEVGYGYTF. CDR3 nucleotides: TGCGCCAGCAGCCAAGTGGTCGAGGTGGGCTATGGCTACACCTTC.

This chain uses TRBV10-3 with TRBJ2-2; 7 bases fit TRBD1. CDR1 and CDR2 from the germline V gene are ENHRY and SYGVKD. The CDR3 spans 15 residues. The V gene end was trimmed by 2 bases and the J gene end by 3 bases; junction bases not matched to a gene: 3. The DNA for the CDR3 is TGTGCCATCAGTGAGGAGACAGGGTACACCGGGGAGCTGTTTTTT. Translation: CAISEETGYTGELFF.

CDR3 DNA: TGTGCCTGCCCACACCAAGGATCGGACACTGAAGCTTTCTTT. It translates to CACPHQGSDTEAFF. The chain recombines TRBV30 with TRBJ1-1; no clear D. V lost 6 bases and J 3 bases, leaving 17 bases between the germline ends. Germline CDR1 is GTSNPN and CDR2 is SVGIG (reference sequence). The length of the CDR3 is 14 residues.

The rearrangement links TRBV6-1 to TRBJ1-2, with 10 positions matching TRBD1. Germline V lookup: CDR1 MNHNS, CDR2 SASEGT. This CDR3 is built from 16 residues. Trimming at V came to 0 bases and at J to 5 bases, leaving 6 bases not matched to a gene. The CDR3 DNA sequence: TGTGCCAGCAGTGAAGCTCGACAGGGGGCAGGGTATGGCTACACCTTC. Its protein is CASSEARQGAGYGYTF.